This TCR beta chain was recorded in a study of T cell changes during pregnancy in multiple sclerosis. Measured with immunoSEQ multiplex PCR; TCRdb has only the in-frame clones, and not every one. This table holds about 68,000 clones, 92% found once. Germline assignment: CDR1 SGHVS and CDR2 FQNEAQ. This CDR3 comprises 15 residues. Trimming cost V 3 bases and J 7 bases, with 13 bases left between them. The sequence came from a female donor in good health, enrolled as a control in a pregnancy study. The chain links TRBV7-8 to TRBJ1-6, with a tentative D call TRBD1 (5 bases). The sequencing used peripheral blood, collected after pregnancy. The CDR3 loop reads CASSFRQLLNSPLHF. CDR3 in DNA: TGTGCCAGCAGCTTCCGACAGCTACTCAATTCACCCCTCCACTTT.